The 27 T cell receptor beta chains reported below all come from one sample, sequenced in a study of blood T cell repertoires in COVID-19. The data were produced by immunoSEQ multiplex PCR, yet TCRdb's version contains in-frame clones alone and is incomplete. The table includes more than 65,000 clones, 65% to 85% detected once. Input material: peripheral blood. Receptors originate from a man in his fifties or sixties with acute or convalescent COVID-19.

This sequence joins TRBV5-6 and TRBJ1-5; 8 bases fit TRBD1. The CDR3 has 15 amino acids. Trimming removed 0 bases from V and 4 bases from J; junction bases left unmatched: 3. CDR1 and CDR2 from the germline V gene are SGHDT and YYEEEE. The CDR3 DNA follows: TGTGCCAGCAGCTTGGGACAGGGGATAAATCAGCCCCAGCATTTT. Translated: CASSLGQGINQPQHF.

This chain uses TRBV4-2 with TRBJ1-1; a weak D match, TRBD1 (6 bases). The germline V and J ends were trimmed by 2 bases and 4 bases, with 11 bases remaining between them. The CDR3 totals 14 residues. The germline V gene encodes CDR1 LGHNA and CDR2 YNFKEQ. CDR3 sequence (DNA): TGTGCCAGCAGCCAACAACAGGGTAGCACTGAAGCTTTCTTT. The encoded protein is CASSQQQGSTEAFF.

Only one count was recorded for this clone. This sequence joins TRBV5-1 and TRBJ1-5; 7 nucleotides agree with TRBD1. This CDR3 is built from 14 residues. In germline, CDR1 is SGHRS, CDR2 YFSETQ. Unmatched junction bases numbered 6, after V lost 4 bases and J lost 5 bases. DNA for the CDR3: TGCGCCAGCAGCCCAGACAGGGTAGATCAGCCCCAGCATTTT. As protein: CASSPDRVDQPQHF.

The gene calls are TRBV3-1 (or the pseudogene TRBV3-2) and TRBJ1-2; 7 nucleotides agree with TRBD1. CDR3 length: 15 amino acids. V dropped 8 bases and J dropped 0; count of bases not matched to a gene: 9. Germline assignment: CDR1 LGHDT and CDR2 YNNKEL (reference sequence). The CDR3 protein is CASSPTGTANYGYTF. The CDR3 nucleotides read TGTGCCAGCTCCCCGACCGGGACAGCTAACTATGGCTACACCTTC.

This clone was observed a single time. The chain carries TRBV7-9 and TRBJ1-6; D might be TRBD1 (6 bases). Germline V lookup: CDR1 SEHNR, CDR2 FQNEAQ (reference sequence). The CDR3 consists of 15 residues. The V gene lost 5 bases and the J gene lost 5 bases, with 13 bases spanning the gap. The CDR3 bases are TGTGCCAGCAGCCCGACAGGCAGCGATAATTCACCCCTCCACTTT. Encoded protein: CASSPTGSDNSPLHF.

This clone has a single count. The chain carries TRBV5-1 and TRBJ2-1, with TRBD2 matching over 12 bases. With 2 bases clipped from V and 6 bases from J, the junction kept 3 bases outside the gene matches. Germline values: CDR1 SGHRS, CDR2 YFSETQ. The CDR3 has 15 amino acids. CDR3 in amino acids: CASSLRLAGANEQFF. As DNA, the CDR3 is TGCGCCAGCAGCTTACGACTAGCGGGAGCCAATGAGCAGTTCTTC.

This clone is medium-sized (0.01 to 0.1%) in the sample. This chain connects TRBV11-1 to TRBJ2-7, with TRBD2 matching 8 bases. The germline V gene encodes CDR1 SGHAT and CDR2 FQDESV (reference sequence). V was pared by 4 bases and J by 5 bases, with 4 bases of the junction left unmatched. The CDR3 sequence is 13 residues long. CDR3 nucleotide sequence: TGTGCCAGCAGCTCGGCGGGGGGCCACGAGCAGTACTTC. Amino acids: CASSSAGGHEQYF.

The gene calls are TRBV7-9 and TRBJ1-1; D perhaps matches TRBD1 (5 bases). This CDR3 is built from 13 residues. CDR1 is SEHNR, CDR2 FQNEAQ, per germline (reference sequence). Trimming took 9 bases from V and 3 from J, leaving 14 bases between them. The CDR3 here is CASRPGGDTEAFF. CDR3 bases: TGTGCCAGTCGACCCGGGGGTGACACTGAAGCTTTCTTT.

V and J are TRBV5-1 and TRBJ2-5; 9 bases are shared with TRBD1. From germline, CDR1 is SGHRS and CDR2 YFSETQ. After removal of 4 bases from V and 3 bases from J, the junction contained 4 bases not matched to a gene. The CDR3 has 14 residues. CDR3 DNA sequence: TGCGCCAGCAGCGCCGGGACAGGGAAAGAGACCCAGTACTTC. As protein: CASSAGTGKETQYF.

This clone was observed a single time. The rearrangement joins TRBV27 to TRBJ2-1; D perhaps matches TRBD2 (7 bases). Trimming pared 8 bases from V and 0 bases from J, leaving 23 bases between. Germline lookup yields CDR1 MNHEY and CDR2 SMNVEV (reference sequence). CDR3 length: 18 residues. In DNA form, the CDR3 reads TGTGCCAGCTATTCTTTGGGGGGGCGGTCATCCTCCTACAATGAGCAGTTCTTC. Translation gives CASYSLGGRSSSYNEQFF.

The genes are TRBV9 and TRBJ2-1, with no clear D. V lost 1 base to trimming and J lost 0 bases, with 8 bases between them. From germline, CDR1 is SGDLS and CDR2 YYNGEE. The CDR3 runs to 15 residues. The CDR3 sequence is CASSVLLNSYNEQFF. DNA for the CDR3: TGTGCCAGCAGCGTATTACTGAACTCCTACAATGAGCAGTTCTTC. Full variable domain (remainder filled in from reference TRBV9 and TRBJ2-1): DSGVTQTPKHLITATGQRVTLRCSPRSGDLSVYWYQQSLDQGLQFLIQYYNGEERAKGNILERFSAQQFPDLHSELNLSSLELGDSALYFCASSVLLNSYNEQFFGPGTRLTVL.

The chain combines TRBV4-3 with TRBJ2-7; no reliable D call. CDR1 is LGHNA, CDR2 YSLEER, per germline. Trimming removed 0 bases from V and 6 bases from J, with 12 bases in between. The CDR3 has 14 residues. The CDR3 nucleotides read TGCGCCAGCAGCCAAGACCCGCGACTGAGCGAGCAGTACTTC. Its translation is CASSQDPRLSEQYF.

This CDR3 reads CASSQSDISNQPQHF. CDR3 DNA sequence: TGCGCCAGCAGCCAATCGGACATTAGCAATCAGCCCCAGCATTTT. The V and J genes are TRBV4-1 and TRBJ1-5, with D possibly matching TRBD1 (5 bases). V gave up 2 bases and J gave up 0 bases, with 8 bases separating them. This CDR3 is 15 amino acids long. Germline V lookup: CDR1 MGHRA, CDR2 YSYEKL.

V gene TRBV7-8 combines with J gene TRBJ2-5, with D perhaps TRBD1 (6 bases). Trimming stripped 4 bases from V and 4 bases from J, with 19 bases between. The CDR3 runs 16 residues. Germline V lookup: CDR1 SGHVS, CDR2 FQNEAQ. CDR3 protein: CASSSSALRGRETQYF. In nucleotides, the CDR3 is TGTGCCAGCAGCTCGTCGGCCTTAAGGGGGAGAGAGACCCAGTACTTC.

The V and J genes are TRBV7-8 and TRBJ1-3; TRBD1 aligns across 8 bases. V lost 8 bases to trimming and J lost 2 bases; unmatched junction nucleotides: 8. The CDR3 covers 15 residues. Germline V CDR1 and CDR2: SGHVS, FQNEAQ. DNA of the CDR3: TGTGCCAGCGCTTTACCCAGGGGGCCTGGAAACACCATATATTTT. Encoded protein: CASALPRGPGNTIYF. The full variable domain, its missing parts supplied by reference TRBV7-8 and TRBJ1-3, is GAGVSQSPRYKVAKRGQDVALRCDPISGHVSLFWYQQALGQGPEFLTYFQNEAQLDKSGLPSDRFFAERPEGSVSTLKIQRTQQEDSAVYLCASALPRGPGNTIYFGEGSWLTVV.

This chain links TRBV7-7 with TRBJ2-2; 10 positions match TRBD1. Per germline, CDR1 SSHAT and CDR2 FNYEAQ (reference sequence). CDR3 size: 17 residues. Trimming cost V 5 bases and J 4 bases; bases outside gene matches: 10. Written as DNA, the CDR3 is TGTGCCAGCAGCCCCCGGGACAGGGGTATAGTCACCGGGGAGCTGTTTTTT. Encoded protein: CASSPRDRGIVTGELFF.

V is TRBV28 and J is TRBJ1-5; a possible D gene is TRBD1 (5 bases). This CDR3 is 15 amino acids long. The germline V gene has CDR1 MDHEN and CDR2 SYDVKM. Trimming cost V 5 bases and J 6 bases, with 17 bases left between them. This CDR3 reads CASSPGTTLSQPQHF. The CDR3 region has the DNA TGTGCCAGCAGTCCTGGGACTACCTTGAGTCAGCCCCAGCATTTT.

A note on this clone: Compared with germline, one end of the junction differs, possibly owing to a read error. This rearrangement joins TRBV6-5 to TRBJ1-4; D might be TRBD1 (6 bases). The CDR3 consists of 15 residues. Germline CDR1 is MNHEY and CDR2 is SVGAGI. The CDR3 nucleotides read TGTGCCAGCAGCCGGGACATCGGGACTATTGAAAAACTGTTTTTT. This codes for CASSRDIGTIEKLFF.

This chain uses TRBV19 with TRBJ2-1, with 7 bases that match TRBD2. This CDR3 comprises 16 residues. The ends lost 4 bases at V and 7 bases at J; junction bases unmatched: 13. Germline lookup yields CDR1 LNHDA and CDR2 SQIVND (reference sequence). In DNA, the CDR3 is TGTGCCAGTAGTAGGGGAACTTTAGCGGGCCTTAATGAGCAGTTCTTC. This gives the protein CASSRGTLAGLNEQFF.

The chain combines TRBV9 with TRBJ1-5; perhaps TRBD1 as D (5 bases). This CDR3 spans 15 amino acids. V lost 3 bases and J 0 bases, leaving 10 bases between the germline ends. Germline CDR1 reads SGDLS; CDR2 reads YYNGEE. The CDR3 DNA reads as TGTGCCAGCAGCGCCACAGGTCATAGCAATCAGCCCCAGCATTTT. It specifies CASSATGHSNQPQHF.

This clone turned up a few times. CDR3 coding DNA: TGTGCCAGCAGCCAAGGGACAGGGTATCGGTATGGCTACACCTTC. Protein sequence: CASSQGTGYRYGYTF. V and J are TRBV3-1 (or the pseudogene TRBV3-2) and TRBJ1-2; 8 bases align to TRBD1. The CDR3 runs to 15 residues. Germline V lookup: CDR1 LGHDT, CDR2 YNNKEL (reference sequence). The junction had 6 bases not matched to a gene; V was cut back by 1 base and J by 5 bases.

V and J are TRBV28 and TRBJ1-1, with D unresolved. The CDR3 totals 11 residues. Germline V gene sequence: CDR1 MDHEN, CDR2 SYDVKM. The V end lost 4 bases, the J end lost 7 bases, and 7 bases lay between the germline ends. The CDR3 region is CASSSQYEAFF. The CDR3 DNA reads TGTGCCAGCAGTTCTCAGTATGAAGCTTTCTTT.

V usage is TRBV28 and J usage is TRBJ2-5; 11 nucleotides line up with TRBD2. CDR1 MDHEN and CDR2 SYDVKM come from the germline V gene. This CDR3 has 20 residues. J was trimmed by 7 bases and V by 6 bases; bases with no gene match: 25. CDR3 in DNA: TGTGCCAGCAGACGGCGTACCTTGCTAACTAGCGGGGGACATGAAAGGACCCAGTACTTC. Translated: CASRRRTLLTSGGHERTQYF.

This rearrangement joins TRBV5-1 to TRBJ1-3; D not certain. The CDR3 extends over 14 amino acids. Germline-derived CDR1 and CDR2 are SGHRS and YFSETQ. V lost 0 bases and J lost 0, with 4 bases in between. The CDR3 reads CASSLDSSGNTIYF. The CDR3 nucleotides are TGCGCCAGCAGCTTGGACAGCTCTGGAAACACCATATATTTT.

This clone was seen more than once but under ten times. The chain carries TRBV5-6 and TRBJ2-2; TRBD2 matches at 15 bases. This CDR3 spans 17 amino acids. Germline CDR1 is SGHDT and CDR2 is YYEEEE. With V trimmed by 3 bases and J by 6 bases, 6 bases remained unmatched. Here the CDR3 DNA reads TGTGCCAGCAGCTACGGACTAGCGGGAGGGACTGCCGGGGAGCTGTTTTTT. Protein product: CASSYGLAGGTAGELFF. Together with reference TRBV5-6 and TRBJ2-2, the CDR3 gives the full variable domain: DAGVTQSPTHLIKTRGQQVTLRCSPKSGHDTVSWYQQALGQGPQFIFQYYEEEERQRGNFPDRFSGHQFPNYSSELNVNALLLGDSALYLCASSYGLAGGTAGELFFGEGSRLTVL.

This chain links TRBV5-1 with TRBJ1-4, with a possible D match to TRBD1 (6 bases). The germline V gene encodes CDR1 SGHRS and CDR2 YFSETQ. V gave up 0 bases and J gave up 5 bases, with 8 bases separating them. This CDR3 spans 14 amino acids. The CDR3 region is CASSLGTANEKLFF. DNA of the CDR3: TGCGCCAGCAGCTTGGGGACAGCGAATGAAAAACTGTTTTTT. Supplemented by reference TRBV5-1 and TRBJ1-4, the full variable domain reads KAGVTQTPRYLIKTRGQQVTLSCSPISGHRSVSWYQQTPGQGLQFLFEYFSETQRNKGNFPGRFSGRQFSNSRSEMNVSTLELGDSALYLCASSLGTANEKLFFGSGTQLSVL.

This chain joins TRBV7-9 and TRBJ2-3, with 9 bases identical to TRBD2. Looked up from germline, CDR1 is SEHNR and CDR2 is FQNEAQ (reference sequence). V shed 1 base and J 6 bases; nucleotides not matched to a gene: 8. The CDR3 runs to 16 residues. The CDR3 DNA is TGTGCCAGCAGCTTAGAAAGTAGCGGGAGAGGTGATACGCAGTATTTT. Protein: CASSLESSGRGDTQYF. The full variable domain, in which reference TRBV7-9 and TRBJ2-3 provide the parts outside the CDR3, is DTGVSQNPRHKITKRGQNVTFRCDPISEHNRLYWYRQTLGQGPEFLTYFQNEAQLEKSRLLSDRFSAERPKGSFSTLEIQRTEQGDSAMYLCASSLESSGRGDTQYFGPGTRLTVL.